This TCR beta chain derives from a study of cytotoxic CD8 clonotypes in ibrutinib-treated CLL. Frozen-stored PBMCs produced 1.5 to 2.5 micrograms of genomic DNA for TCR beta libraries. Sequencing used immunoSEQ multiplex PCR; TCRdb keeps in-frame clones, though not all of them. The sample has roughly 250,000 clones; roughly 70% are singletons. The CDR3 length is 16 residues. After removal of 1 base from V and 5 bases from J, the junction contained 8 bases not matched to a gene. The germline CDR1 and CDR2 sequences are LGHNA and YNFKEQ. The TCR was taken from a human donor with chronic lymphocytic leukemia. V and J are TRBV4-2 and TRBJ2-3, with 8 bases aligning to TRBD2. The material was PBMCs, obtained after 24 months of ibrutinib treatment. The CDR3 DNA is TGTGCCAGCAGCCAAGGTCCAGCGGGAGTGAAAGATACGCAGTATTTT. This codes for CASSQGPAGVKDTQYF.